This record concerns one T cell receptor beta chain sequence. This clonotype is labeled medium-sized (0.01 to 0.1%). Its target antigen remains unknown. No base quality information exists; no much larger clone differs at one position. CDR1 and CDR2 are drawn from the germline V gene (reference sequence): MNHNY, SVGAGI. Measured from the cysteine to the phenylalanine, the CDR3 is 14 residues long. The kept DNA is CDR3 alone, 42 bases in frame from the first base. The trim is 7 bases for V and 6 bases for J, with a gap of 16 bases between the germline ends. Library preparation used PCR. Instrument used: Illumina HiSeq 2500. Using fastp trimming at Q25 and MiXCR clonotype assembly, TCRdb reanalyzed the public sequencing data and kept in-frame beta chains. Each entry is one CDR3 protein sequence, shown with its most common DNA and genes. The sample includes about 13,000 distinct CDR3 sequences, with under 15% observed a single time. The top ten hold roughly 25% of the sample.

The data derive from a study of CXCR3 chemokines and chemotherapy response in bladder cancer (dated by TCRdb to between 2021 and 2022). At the level of the whole study: The study set out to examine whether the activity of the CXCR3 chemokine system within tumors predicted response to chemotherapy in human bladder cancer.

This sample was obtained from a patient whose treatment included neoadjuvant chemotherapy. The sequence joins TRBV6-6 to TRBJ2-1, with the D call tentatively TRBD1 or TRBD2, each fitting 5 bases. The clonotype originates from a human donor with bladder cancer that did not respond to neoadjuvant chemotherapy. The CDR3 here reads CASIRRDGFNEQFF. The sequence in DNA is TGTGCCAGCATCCGCCGGGACGGATTCAATGAGCAGTTCTTC.